Each of the 20 T cell receptor beta chains below was sequenced from the same sample in a study of blood T cell repertoires in COVID-19. Data came from immunoSEQ multiplex PCR; TCRdb stores just in-frame clones and leaves some out. The table lists about 80,000 clones, roughly 87% of them singletons. The sequencing input was peripheral blood. All receptors derive from a man under 40 with acute or convalescent COVID-19.

This clone was observed once. The genes are TRBV5-1 and TRBJ1-2; maybe TRBD1 (5 bases). Germline V CDR1 and CDR2: SGHRS, YFSETQ. Trimming took 4 bases from V and 4 from J, leaving 14 bases between them. The CDR3 is made up of 14 amino acids. For the CDR3, the DNA is TGCGCCAGCAGCCAGTTACCAGACAGCTATGGCTACACCTTC. It specifies CASSQLPDSYGYTF.

This sequence joins TRBV5-1 and TRBJ2-1, with a possible D match to TRBD1 (6 bases). V dropped 4 bases and J dropped 8 bases, with 19 bases sitting between them. The V gene's germline CDR1 is SGHRS and CDR2 YFSETQ. The CDR3 is made up of 15 amino acids. CDR3 nucleotide sequence: TGCGCCAGCAGCCCTCAACTGGGGGCCACACATGAGCAGTTCTTC. Its protein is CASSPQLGATHEQFF.

CDR3 region: CASTAVWSGWETQYF. DNA for the CDR3: TGTGCCAGTACCGCAGTATGGTCAGGGTGGGAGACCCAGTACTTC. This sequence joins TRBV19 and TRBJ2-5, with a possible D match to TRBD1 (5 bases). The CDR3 extends over 15 amino acids. CDR1 and CDR2 (germline): LNHDA, SQIVND (reference sequence). Trimming left V 7 bases short and J 5 bases short, with 20 bases between.

The chain employs TRBV19 and TRBJ1-2; 8 positions match TRBD1. CDR1 is LNHDA and CDR2 is SQIVND in the germline V gene (reference sequence). V trimming: 4 bases; J trimming: 6 bases; junction bases outside the gene matches: 16. This CDR3 has 17 residues. CDR3 nucleotides: TGTGCCAGTAGTACCCAGGGGGCGCGCTCGACTGCTAATGGCTACACCTTC. Protein sequence: CASSTQGARSTANGYTF.

With respect to this clone: A read error may produce the germline difference seen at one junction end. V is TRBV7-7 and J is TRBJ2-3, with 8 positions matching TRBD1. Looked up from germline, CDR1 is SSHAT and CDR2 is FNYEAQ (reference sequence). The CDR3 consists of 15 residues. As DNA, the CDR3 is TGTGCTAGCAGCAACGGACAGGGAGGCACAGATACGCAGTATTTT. Protein product: CASSNGQGGTDTQYF.

The gene calls are TRBV5-1 and TRBJ2-1, with unresolved D. From germline, CDR1 is SGHRS and CDR2 YFSETQ. V lost 6 bases to trimming and J lost 5 bases, with 9 bases between them. The CDR3 loop spans 12 amino acids. In nucleotides, the CDR3 is TGCGCCAGCAAGGATGCGGACAATGAGCAGTTCTTC. This codes for CASKDADNEQFF.

The chain has TRBV4-3 and TRBJ2-1; 7 bases are a match to TRBD2. Trimming took 4 bases from V and 2 from J; bases not matched to a gene: 2. CDR3 size: 14 residues. Germline CDR1 and CDR2: LGHNA and YSLEER. In nucleotides, the CDR3 is TGCGCCAGCAGCCTCGGACTAGCCTACAATGAGCAGTTCTTC. Encoded protein: CASSLGLAYNEQFF.

The gene calls are TRBV20-1 and TRBJ2-7; no definite D call. Germline V gene sequence: CDR1 DFQATT, CDR2 SNEGSKA (reference sequence). The CDR3 is 13 residues long. The V end was cut by 3 bases, the J end by 1 base, with 10 bases between. CDR3: CSASVSVSYEQYF. The CDR3 nucleotides are TGCAGTGCTAGTGTGTCAGTGTCCTACGAGCAGTACTTC.

V gene TRBV5-1 combines with J gene TRBJ1-1; D unclear. The germline gives CDR1 SGHRS, CDR2 YFSETQ. The CDR3 spans 14 residues. V lost 1 base and J 1 base, leaving 8 bases between the germline ends. CDR3 protein: CASSLIPGNTEAFF. The DNA for the CDR3 is TGCGCCAGCAGCTTGATCCCGGGGAACACTGAAGCTTTCTTT.

The chain uses TRBV5-1 and TRBJ2-1, with D possibly matching TRBD1 (6 bases). Trimming took off 0 bases at V and 5 bases at J, with 6 bases between the two ends. CDR1 is SGHRS and CDR2 is YFSETQ in the germline V gene. The CDR3 sequence is 13 residues long. This CDR3 reads CASSLDRDNEQFF. CDR3 bases: TGCGCCAGCAGCTTGGACAGGGACAATGAGCAGTTCTTC.

This chain joins TRBV28 and TRBJ2-1, with TRBD2 matching over 9 bases. The junction had 6 bases not matched to a gene; V was cut back by 5 bases and J by 4 bases. This CDR3 region has 15 residues. Germline V gives CDR1 MDHEN, CDR2 SYDVKM. The CDR3 DNA follows: TGTGCCAGCAGTCCCCATAGCGGGAGATACAATGAGCAGTTCTTC. Translation: CASSPHSGRYNEQFF.

The rearrangement links TRBV2 to TRBJ2-7, with 7 bases identical to TRBD2. The germline V gene has CDR1 SNHLY and CDR2 FYNNEI. The CDR3 is 13 amino acids. Trimming at V came to 11 bases and at J to 2 bases, leaving 9 bases not matched to a gene. In DNA form, the CDR3 reads TGTGCCCTAGCCCGGGAGGCCCCCTACGAGCAGTACTTC. Protein: CALAREAPYEQYF.

Here the CDR3 reads CASSVLGPQDTEAFF. CDR3 sequence (DNA): TGTGCCAGCAGCGTTTTGGGGCCTCAGGACACTGAAGCTTTCTTT. The rearrangement joins TRBV5-6 to TRBJ1-1, with D maybe TRBD1 (5 bases). The CDR3 covers 15 residues. CDR1 and CDR2 from the germline V gene are SGHDT and YYEEEE. Trimming removed 4 bases at V and 3 bases at J, with 16 bases between. The full variable domain, rest sourced from reference TRBV5-6 and TRBJ1-1, is DAGVTQSPTHLIKTRGQQVTLRCSPKSGHDTVSWYQQALGQGPQFIFQYYEEEERQRGNFPDRFSGHQFPNYSSELNVNALLLGDSALYLCASSVLGPQDTEAFFGQGTRLTVV.

CDR3 DNA: TGTGCCACCAGTATCCTAACCGGGGAGCTGTTTTTT. Translating it yields CATSILTGELFF. The chain recombines TRBV24-1 with TRBJ2-2; no definite D call. V was clipped by 6 bases and J by 5 bases, with 6 bases between them. CDR1 and CDR2 from the germline V gene are KGHDR and SFDVKD. This CDR3 spans 12 amino acids.

This clone was recorded once. The V gene is TRBV7-3, the J gene TRBJ2-1, with 10 positions matching TRBD2. The CDR3 sequence is 16 residues long. The junction had 7 bases not matched to a gene; V was cut back by 2 bases and J by 6 bases. The V gene's germline CDR1 is SGHTA and CDR2 FQGTGA. As DNA, the CDR3 is TGTGCCAGCAGCTTAGGTTCTAGCGGGAGACGCAATGAGCAGTTCTTC. Its translation is CASSLGSSGRRNEQFF.

V gene TRBV6-5 combines with J gene TRBJ1-1; D perhaps matches TRBD1 (5 bases). Germline V gene lookup returns CDR1 MNHEY and CDR2 SVGAGI. V shed 6 bases and J shed 8 bases, with 10 bases lying between them. This CDR3 region has 11 residues. The CDR3 sequence: CASRGWGEAFF. CDR3 sequence (DNA): TGTGCCAGCAGGGGCTGGGGCGAAGCTTTCTTT.

This clone occurred once. The chain combines TRBV28 with TRBJ1-2; D ambiguous. The CDR3 has 14 residues. Between the trimmed V and J ends, which lost 3 bases and 4 bases, there was a span of 12 bases. CDR1 is MDHEN, CDR2 SYDVKM, per germline. CDR3 in amino acids: CASSFSRVRYGYTF. The CDR3 region has the DNA TGTGCCAGCAGTTTTAGTCGGGTACGCTATGGCTACACCTTC.

CDR3 bases: TGTGCCATCAGTGATGCCCCTAGCGGCGTCAATGAGCAGTTCTTC. The encoded protein is CAISDAPSGVNEQFF. The J gene is TRBJ2-1, the V gene TRBV10-3, with TRBD2 identical over 7 bases. The CDR3 is 15 amino acids. The germline V gene has CDR1 ENHRY and CDR2 SYGVKD. The J segment lost 6 bases and the V segment lost 3 bases, leaving 8 bases of the junction unmatched.

The chain couples TRBV7-2 to TRBJ2-4; D is possibly TRBD2 (6 bases). In germline, CDR1 is SGHTA, CDR2 FQGNSA. The length of the CDR3 is 15 residues. V lost 5 bases and J 0 bases, leaving 11 bases between the germline ends. The chain's CDR3 is CASSKDYLAKNIQYF. CDR3 bases: TGTGCCAGCAGCAAGGACTACCTAGCCAAAAACATTCAGTACTTC.

The chain has TRBV9 and TRBJ1-6; 9 bases are shared with TRBD1. This CDR3 is 18 amino acids long. Trimming cost V 4 bases and J 10 bases; bases outside gene matches: 18. CDR1 is SGDLS and CDR2 is YYNGEE in the germline V gene. This chain's CDR3 is CASSSQPRGQGLGSPLHF. The CDR3 region has the DNA TGTGCCAGCAGCTCCCAGCCACGGGGACAGGGATTAGGATCACCCCTCCACTTT.